Here is one T cell receptor beta chain with its context. Trimming shortened V by 5 bases and J by 2 bases, and 9 bases separated the two germline ends. The CDR3 sequence is 13 residues long. Germline V gives CDR1 SGHAT, CDR2 FQNNGV. With 60 Vbeta and 13 Jbeta primers, the PCR was carried out. Profiling relied on immunoSEQ multiplex PCR, and the TCRdb table lists in-frame clones only, not all of them. The repertoire consists of approximately 100,000 clones, with approximately 89% occurring once and the leading ten covering 9.2%. The data originate from a study of cytomegalovirus exposure and HLA in healthy donors.

The chain combines TRBV11-2 with TRBJ1-1; perhaps TRBD1 as D (5 bases). The sample taken for sequencing was PBMCs. The source is a man aged 30 to 45 in good health and CMV-seropositive. CDR3 amino acids: CASSRDSNTEAFF. The CDR3 coding sequence is TGTGCCAGCAGCCGCGACAGCAACACTGAAGCTTTCTTT. Filled out from reference TRBV11-2 and TRBJ1-1, the complete variable domain reads EAGVAQSPRYKIIEKRQSVAFWCNPISGHATLYWYQQILGQGPKLLIQFQNNGVVDDSQLPKDRFSAERLKGVDSTLKIQPAKLEDSAVYLCASSRDSNTEAFFGQGTRLTVV.